Listed here are 21 T cell receptor beta chains from one sample, sequenced in a study of cytomegalovirus exposure and HLA in healthy donors (dated by TCRdb to 2017 to 2019). Libraries were prepared through the immunoSEQ multiplex PCR assay. For the multiplex PCR, a mixture combining 60 forward primers for TCR Vbeta segments and 13 reverse primers for TCR Jbeta segments was used. The immuneACCESS repertoire file appears here via TCRdb, limited to in-frame rearrangements. These files lack a portion of the clones; in checked studies, under half of the deficit traces to unresolved V genes, and the cause of the others is not known. The sample has about 47,000 clones on record. The top ten constitute about 15% of the sample. Sequences were obtained from PBMCs. Receptor source: a male donor in good health and CMV-seronegative.

The CDR3 DNA is TGTGCCTGGAAAAGTTTTCAGGGGATCGCCTACAATGAGCAGTTCTTC. Protein sequence: CAWKSFQGIAYNEQFF. The gene calls are TRBV30 and TRBJ2-1; tentative D call: TRBD1 (6 bases). There are 16 residues in the CDR3. Per germline, CDR1 GTSNPN and CDR2 SVGIG (reference sequence). Trimming removed 4 bases at V and 2 bases at J, with 18 bases between.

V usage is TRBV19 and J usage is TRBJ2-1; D ambiguous. Germline V CDR1 and CDR2: LNHDA, SQIVND (reference sequence). This CDR3 is 16 amino acids long. V gave up 5 bases and J gave up 3 bases, with 17 bases separating them. CDR3 bases: TGTGCCAGTAGTCAGTCGGCGGCAAACCACTACAATGAGCAGTTCTTC. Protein: CASSQSAANHYNEQFF.

The chain is built from TRBV14 and TRBJ1-4; D call uncertain. This CDR3 is built from 14 residues. The germline V and J ends were trimmed by 3 bases and 8 bases, with 13 bases remaining between them. The germline gives CDR1 SGHDN, CDR2 FVKESK. As DNA, the CDR3 is TGTGCCAGCAGCCATAGGGAGGCGAGAGAAAAACTGTTTTTT. Its protein product is CASSHREAREKLFF. Based on the CDR3 plus reference TRBV14 and TRBJ1-4, the full variable domain is EAGVTQFPSHSVIEKGQTVTLRCDPISGHDNLYWYRRVMGKEIKFLLHFVKESKQDESGMPNNRFLAERTGGTYSTLKVQPAELEDSGVYFCASSHREAREKLFFGSGTQLSVL.

J is TRBJ2-7 and V is TRBV7-9, with 9 positions matching TRBD1. The CDR3 covers 16 residues. CDR1 is SEHNR and CDR2 is FQNEAQ in the germline V gene (reference sequence). After removal of 4 bases from V and 2 bases from J, the junction contained 9 bases not matched to a gene. The CDR3 DNA is TGTGCCAGCAGCTCGACCGACAGGGGGTCAGCCTACGAGCAGTACTTC. This gives the protein CASSSTDRGSAYEQYF. The full variable domain, its missing parts supplied by reference TRBV7-9 and TRBJ2-7, is DTGVSQNPRHKITKRGQNVTFRCDPISEHNRLYWYRQTLGQGPEFLTYFQNEAQLEKSRLLSDRFSAERPKGSFSTLEIQRTEQGDSAMYLCASSSTDRGSAYEQYFGPGTRLTVT.

The chain is built from TRBV7-9 and TRBJ1-4; tentative D call: TRBD1 (5 bases). V gave up 0 bases and J gave up 7 bases, with 6 bases separating them. Germline CDR1 is SEHNR and CDR2 is FQNEAQ (reference sequence). The CDR3 is made up of 13 amino acids. This chain's CDR3 is CASSLAQGEKLFF. DNA of the CDR3: TGTGCCAGCAGCTTAGCCCAGGGTGAAAAACTGTTTTTT.

This rearrangement joins TRBV27 to TRBJ2-5; TRBD1 matches 11 bases. The end of the DNA is better explained by TRBJ2-7, so the J call may be wrong. Per germline, CDR1 MNHEY and CDR2 SMNVEV (reference sequence). The CDR3 is made up of 12 amino acids. The CDR3 sequence is CASGTGGYEQYF. The CDR3 nucleotides read TGTGCCAGCGGGACAGGGGGCTACGAGCAGTACTTC.

This rearrangement joins TRBV5-1 to TRBJ1-4; TRBD1 matches at 9 bases. Germline loops: CDR1 SGHRS, CDR2 YFSETQ. V dropped 4 bases and J dropped 3; count of bases not matched to a gene: 7. The CDR3 loop spans 16 amino acids. CDR3 DNA sequence: TGCGCCAGCAGCAAGGACAGGGGTTCTGCTAATGAAAAACTGTTTTTT. Its protein product is CASSKDRGSANEKLFF.

This chain uses TRBV30 with TRBJ2-5; 14 bases map to TRBD2. The CDR3 loop spans 20 amino acids. The V gene end was trimmed by 1 base and the J gene end by 5 bases; junction bases not matched to a gene: 18. The germline CDR1 and CDR2 sequences are GTSNPN and SVGIG (reference sequence). This chain's CDR3 is CAWSAYSGLAGGPQWETQYF. CDR3 nucleotides: TGTGCCTGGAGTGCCTACTCAGGACTAGCGGGGGGCCCCCAGTGGGAGACCCAGTACTTC.

The chain recombines TRBV5-5 with TRBJ2-6; weak D call: TRBD1 (5 bases). The CDR3 sequence is 16 residues long. Trimming removed 5 bases at V and 0 bases at J, with 12 bases between. CDR1 is SGHKS and CDR2 is YYEKEE in the germline V gene (reference sequence). Here the CDR3 DNA reads TGTGCCAGCAGGAAACAGGCGAGCTCTGGGGCCAACGTCCTGACTTTC. The encoded protein is CASRKQASSGANVLTF.

The chain joins TRBV5-4 to TRBJ2-1, with D uncertain. The CDR3 covers 14 residues. The V gene's germline CDR1 is SGHNT and CDR2 YYREEE (reference sequence). Trimming shortened V by 0 bases and J by 3 bases, and 7 bases separated the two germline ends. DNA for the CDR3: TGTGCCAGCAGCTTGGCTCTAATCTACAATGAGCAGTTCTTC. Translation gives CASSLALIYNEQFF.

The chain carries TRBV6-6 and TRBJ2-7; a weak D match, TRBD2 (5 bases). With 8 bases removed from V and 4 bases from J, the gap between germline ends came to 12 bases. The length of the CDR3 is 12 residues. The germline CDR1 and CDR2 sequences are MNHNY and SVGAGI (reference sequence). As DNA, the CDR3 is TGTGCCAGCTCCCGAGAGGGTTACGAGCAGTACTTC. Encoded protein: CASSREGYEQYF.

CDR3 DNA sequence: TGCAGCGTTGCGCCCTGGGCCATTCAAGAGACCCAGTACTTC. Translated: CSVAPWAIQETQYF. The V gene is TRBV29-1, the J gene TRBJ2-5; D call uncertain. The V end was cut by 4 bases, the J end by 2 bases, with 14 bases between. This CDR3 spans 14 amino acids. Germline CDR1 and CDR2: SQVTM and ANQGSEA.

CDR3 amino acids: CASSLGTGTYEQYF. In DNA form, the CDR3 reads TGTGCCAGCAGCTTGGGGACAGGGACCTACGAGCAGTACTTC. V and J are TRBV5-6 and TRBJ2-7; TRBD1 aligns across 8 bases. Germline V CDR1 and CDR2: SGHDT, YYEEEE. V gave up 0 bases and J gave up 2 bases; unmatched junction bases: 1. This CDR3 comprises 14 residues.

This sequence joins TRBV4-1 and TRBJ2-5; 8 nucleotides agree with TRBD2. This CDR3 comprises 15 residues. V dropped 0 bases and J dropped 5; count of bases not matched to a gene: 5. Per the germline V gene, CDR1 is MGHRA and CDR2 is YSYEKL. The CDR3 sequence is CASSQDYGGDETQYF. DNA for the CDR3: TGCGCCAGCAGCCAAGACTACGGGGGGGACGAGACCCAGTACTTC.

V is TRBV9 and J is TRBJ1-1; the match to TRBD1 covers 7 bases. This CDR3 has 14 amino acids. The V segment lost 4 bases and the J segment 4 bases; nucleotides outside the gene matches: 7. Germline CDR1 reads SGDLS; CDR2 reads YYNGEE. CDR3 amino acids: CASSRQGVGTEAFF. Here the CDR3 DNA reads TGTGCCAGCAGCAGACAGGGCGTGGGCACTGAAGCTTTCTTT.

The genes are TRBV29-1 and TRBJ2-1; tentative D call: TRBD1 (5 bases). CDR1 SQVTM and CDR2 ANQGSEA come from the germline V gene. The CDR3 has 12 residues. Between the trimmed V and J ends, which lost 4 bases and 9 bases, there was a span of 13 bases. The CDR3 region has the DNA TGCAGCGTTGGCCCCAGGGTGGGTGAGCAGTTCTTC. It yields the protein CSVGPRVGEQFF.

The rearrangement uses TRBV19 and TRBJ1-4; D may be TRBD1 (6 bases). CDR3 length: 17 amino acids. Germline V CDR1 and CDR2: LNHDA, SQIVND (reference sequence). The germline V and J ends were trimmed by 0 bases and 0 bases, with 11 bases remaining between them. CDR3 nucleotides: TGTGCCAGTAGTATAGACCCGGACAGACCAACTAATGAAAAACTGTTTTTT. As protein: CASSIDPDRPTNEKLFF.

CDR3 in amino acids: CASSLTGGIETQYF. The DNA of the CDR3 is TGTGCCAGCAGTTTAACAGGGGGCATAGAGACCCAGTACTTC. This chain connects TRBV7-9 to TRBJ2-5, with 9 bases aligning to TRBD1. The CDR3 spans 14 residues. Germline loops: CDR1 SEHNR, CDR2 FQNEAQ (reference sequence). The trim removed 6 bases at V and 4 bases at J, leaving 6 bases unmatched.

The rearrangement uses TRBV4-3 and TRBJ2-7, with 8 bases fitting TRBD1. Germline V gene sequence: CDR1 LGHNA, CDR2 YSLEER. This CDR3 comprises 15 residues. After removal of 4 bases from V and 5 bases from J, the junction contained 10 bases not matched to a gene. This CDR3 is CASSLQTGAVDEQYF. Here the CDR3 DNA reads TGCGCCAGCAGCCTACAGACAGGGGCGGTGGACGAGCAGTACTTC.

The gene calls are TRBV19 and TRBJ1-1, with a weak D call TRBD1 (5 bases). CDR3 length equals 15 residues. The germline V and J ends were trimmed by 9 bases and 1 base, with 18 bases remaining between them. Germline loops: CDR1 LNHDA, CDR2 SQIVND (reference sequence). The CDR3 nucleotides are TGTGCCAGCCTAAAAGGGAGGGGCCGGAACACTGAAGCTTTCTTT. Its translation is CASLKGRGRNTEAFF.

The chain links TRBV28 to TRBJ2-1; 8 bases match TRBD2. The germline V gene has CDR1 MDHEN and CDR2 SYDVKM. The CDR3 is 14 amino acids. Unmatched junction bases numbered 8, after V lost 6 bases and J lost 7 bases. The DNA for the CDR3 is TGTGCCAGCAGGGGAGCGGGGGTGATGAATGAGCAGTTCTTC. Encoded protein: CASRGAGVMNEQFF.